This record looks at one T cell receptor beta chain sequence and its context. Which antigen it targets is not known. Base qualities are not at hand, and no much larger clone is one base apart. CDR1 and CDR2 are drawn from the germline V gene (reference sequence): LNHDA, SQIVND. The CDR3 covers 16 residues, taking in both the cysteine and the phenylalanine. The only DNA kept is the CDR3, 48 bases in frame from the first base. Between the V and J ends, shortened by 6 bases and 4 bases respectively, the junction contains 21 bases. This sample is drawn from a study of T cells in Graves' hyperthyroidism and ophthalmopathy (dated by TCRdb to about 2019). About the full investigation: Peripheral blood samples were taken at initial diagnosis, before any treatment was given. TCR V-J signatures able to tell the groups apart were searched for in a discovery cohort of 90 to 100 patients, of whom more than 40 had Graves' ophthalmopathy and 57 had stable Graves' hyperthyroidism. Prospective prediction of ophthalmopathy was tested in an independent validation cohort of approximately 19 hyperthyroidism patients and around 16 patients who later progressed to ophthalmopathy. For training and testing, the roughly 97 patients in the discovery cohort were randomly divided in a 7:3 ratio. Thyroid tissue and blood T-cell repertoires from about 6 Graves' hyperthyroidism patients were also compared in the study. Following sampling, methimazole starting at 30 mg daily was given to hyperthyroidism patients, and high-dose intravenous methylprednisolone was given to ophthalmopathy patients. According to the paper, TCR Vbeta CDR3 sequencing was carried out on 135 peripheral blood samples, which came from more than 40 ophthalmopathy, around 75 hyperthyroidism and about 17 progressor patients. Overall study results and their limits: No statistical method was used to set the sample size in advance, and investigators knew the group allocation. During validation, the model predicted progression to ophthalmopathy a median of approximately six months ahead of onset, with roughly 65% sensitivity and 72.22% specificity. Ophthalmopathy was separated from stable hyperthyroidism by a 13 V-J signature model, with 85% to 90% sensitivity and roughly 81% specificity obtained in cross-validation and 80%/75% obtained in testing. Most expanded thyroid clonotypes (frequency above 0.001) were also found in blood, which suggests that blood repertoires may mirror thyroid immune responses.

Amplification of TCR beta CDR3 regions was carried out from RNA transcripts. The TCR CDR3 was subjected to a first round of RT-PCR using the HTBI primer set and the Qiagen OneStep RT-PCR kit. Libraries were constructed in a second round of multiplex PCR, after which size selection and purification were performed. Sequencing of the libraries was done on an Illumina HiSeq2000 using paired-end 100 bp reads. Concerning the study's data processing: Raw data were processed with SOAPnuke, discarding reads with adapters, uncalled bases, mean Phred below 15, or no exact constant-primer or identifier match. High-quality paired reads were merged using COPE v1.2.5, and each unique nucleotide sequence was defined as a clonotype. Clonotypes were aligned to IMGT TRBV, TRBD and TRBJ reference segments using MiTCR v1.1. The analysis was restricted to V-J combinations with a frequency above 0.0001, which together covered roughly 99% of the repertoires. A TCS score was defined as the ratio of F50 (clonal expansion) to E x V (chaos), with BLOSUM62-based TCRdist applied between CDR3 peptides within each V-J. Welch's t-statistics and random forest reduced roughly 540 V-J features to 13, which were used in a naive Bayes classifier (R e1071). In-frame beta chains were kept once TCRdb had trimmed the public reads at Q25 with fastp and called clones with MiXCR. When rows share a CDR3 protein, they turn into one entry using the most common DNA and genes. These V and J calls derive from TCRdb rather than the authors' analysis. The sample yields fewer than 550,000 distinct CDR3 sequences; 15% to 18% were counted once. Jointly, the top ten make up roughly 8% of the sample.

A patient counted as having stable Graves' hyperthyroidism if no progression to ophthalmopathy occurred over 18 months of follow-up. The hyperthyroidism patients were between 18 and 65 years old and newly diagnosed, with a disease duration of less than 2 months. Any patient with an uncontrolled infection, another autoimmune disease, pregnancy or lactation was excluded. Diagnoses were based on clinical symptoms, serum thyroxine and TRAb, thyroid ultrasound and orbital computed tomography. PBMCs were isolated from 7.5 to 10 ml of fresh peripheral blood by Ficoll-Paque density gradient centrifugation. Trizol reagent was used to extract total RNA, and RNA quality was then checked on an Agilent 2100 Bioanalyzer.

The V and J segments used are TRBV19 and TRBJ2-5; the D gene could be TRBD1 or TRBD2, each one agreeing over 6 bases. Sequences were obtained from blood. The origin of this receptor is a woman younger than 30 with Graves' hyperthyroidism. The sequenced DNA: TGTGCCAGTAGAAACTTCAAGGGGGGATTTGGAGAGACCCAGTACTTC. Translation gives CASRNFKGGFGETQYF. The entire variable domain, with the stretches around the CDR3 drawn from the reference TRBV19 and TRBJ2-5 proteins, is DGGITQSPKYLFRKEGQNVTLSCEQNLNHDAMYWYRQDPGQGLRLIYYSQIVNDFQKGDIAEGYSVSREKKESFPLTVTSAQKNPTAFYLCASRNFKGGFGETQYFGPGTRLLVL.